This TCR beta chain was captured by sequencing in a study of T cell repertoires in cytomegalovirus infection. Study details: Public signatures in TCR beta pointed to CMV infection and matching HLA type. Broader study findings: The ex vivo response was dominated by HLA-C-restricted CMV-specific TCR beta clonotypes. People with CMV and the relevant HLA were identified by cumulative public TCR beta family frequency.

TCRdb recomputed calls from the reads with MiXCR, one row per CDR3 protein. This repertoire shows approximately 150,000 distinct CDR3 sequences, approximately 17% found once; its top ten account for 18%. As to this clonotype: Its specificity is not known.

The clonotype comes from a human donor in good health (CMV status not recorded). Some clones in this sample may be carry-over from other donors' samples. The sample comprised CD8+ T cells from PBMCs.

The DNA of the CDR3 is TGTGCCAGCAGCTTGAAGCAAAGAACTAATGAAAAACTGTTTTTT. Translating gives CASSLKQRTNEKLFF. This rearrangement joins TRBV5-6 to TRBJ1-4; D gene uncertain. CDR3 size: 15 residues. Germline CDR1 and CDR2: SGHDT and YYEEEE. The V gene lost 1 base and the J gene lost 1 base, with 8 bases spanning the gap.